Described below is a single TCR beta chain sequence and its context. Its specific antigen is unknown. There are no base qualities to consult, and no much larger clone falls within one base. Taken from cysteine to phenylalanine, the CDR3 has 10 residues. The entry retains the CDR3 DNA only, 30 bases that are in frame from base 1. V and J lose 4 bases and 5 bases, and a span of 5 bases separates them. Per the germline V gene (reference sequence), DFQATT is the CDR1 and SNEGSKA is the CDR2. This sample was included in a study of post-analysis software for immune sequencing data (dated by TCRdb to the mid-2010s). Notes on the research overall: The recorded disease courses included relapsing-remitting, secondary progressive and progressive-relapsing multiple sclerosis, and some patients had no subtype annotation. The patient repertoires were set against eleven to twelve previously published healthy control repertoires from donors whose ages ranged from 6 to 25 years. A subset of samples was prepared in parallel using single-end sample barcoding, then pooled and co-amplified after Illumina adapter ligation.

General findings and caveats noted by the study authors: The control group was slightly older than the multiple sclerosis patient group. Significantly higher frequencies in patients than in controls were found for several TRBV segments, including TRBV5-6, TRBV5-1 and TRBV20-1. Strong co-clustering of samples prepared in the same batch was shown by direct clustering with F measure, prompting a batch-effect correction. Normalized Chao1 diversity was significantly lower in multiple sclerosis patients than controls, suggesting substantial peripheral T-cell clonal expansion.

Libraries were prepared through PCR. These reads were obtained on an Illumina HiSeq 2500. To reduce PCR and sequencing biases, unique molecular identifiers were incorporated into the TCR beta cDNA libraries. Every 1 to 10 million input T cells yielded roughly 500,000 cDNA molecules, meaning each molecule approximated one T cell. The same protocol used for the earlier healthy control dataset was applied to prepare and sequence the patient libraries. Within a given batch, samples were prepared together, multiplexed and sequenced on the same HiSeq lane. Regarding the original processing steps: MIGEC handled the raw barcoded reads, throwing out single-read molecular identifier groups before consensus assembly and CDR3 extraction. VDJtools was used for post-analysis of the clonotype tables, with diversity normalized by down-sampling every dataset to the smallest sample size. Repertoire overlap clustering matched CDR3 amino acid but not nucleotide sequences to correct batch-related cross-sample contamination. TCRdb applied fastp at Q25 and MiXCR to the public reads, then kept only in-frame beta chains. All rows with the same CDR3 protein become a single entry with the most common DNA and genes. The V and J calls here are based on TCRdb, not the publication. The sample records some 690,000 distinct CDR3 sequences, 25% to 30% of which are singletons. About 0.5% of the sample is taken by the ten largest.

To demonstrate the VDJtools post-analysis software, TCR beta repertoires were profiled from the peripheral blood of 13 young patients with multiple sclerosis. The patients with multiple sclerosis were children and adolescents between roughly 6 and 17 years of age. The clonotype originates from a girl between 10 and 17 years old with multiple sclerosis. The sequence links TRBV20-1 to TRBJ2-5, with the D segment identity uncertain. Sequenced input: blood. The CDR3 has the sequence CSAILETQYF. The base sequence is TGCAGTGCTATTTTGGAGACCCAGTACTTC.